The 27 T cell receptor beta chains listed next were all sequenced from one sample in a study of blood T cell repertoires in COVID-19. Profiled with immunoSEQ multiplex PCR; TCRdb holds only in-frame clones, not every one. The sample includes 270,000 or so clones, about 89% of them seen just once. Sequenced input: PBMCs or T cells enriched from blood (not recorded which). Receptors were obtained from a woman aged 18 to 35 who had recovered from COVID-19.

As for this clone: The junction does not match germline at one end; this may be a read error. This rearrangement joins TRBV7-2 to TRBJ2-1; D perhaps matches TRBD1 (6 bases). The CDR3 loop spans 15 amino acids. The germline V gene encodes CDR1 SGHTA and CDR2 FQGNSA. CDR3 DNA sequence: TGTGCCAGCGGCTTTGTAGGGGGACGGAGGAATGAGCAGTTCTTC. Its translation: CASGFVGGRRNEQFF.

The chain carries TRBV5-4 and TRBJ1-4, with 9 bases identical to TRBD1. With V trimmed by 3 bases and J by 5 bases, 8 bases remained unmatched. Per germline, CDR1 SGHNT and CDR2 YYREEE (reference sequence). The CDR3 runs to 16 residues. The CDR3 DNA reads as TGTGCCAGCAGCTCAGGCACCGGGACAGGGAATGAAAAACTGTTTTTT. This translates into CASSSGTGTGNEKLFF.

This clone has just one count. This chain links TRBV19 with TRBJ2-3; 10 bases agree with TRBD1. The CDR3 covers 15 residues. CDR1 and CDR2 from the germline V gene are LNHDA and SQIVND (reference sequence). V shed 3 bases, J shed 4 bases, and the junction held 4 bases outside the gene matches. The CDR3 sequence is CASSIETGGPDTQYF. CDR3 nucleotides: TGTGCCAGTAGTATCGAGACAGGGGGCCCAGATACGCAGTATTTT.

This chain links TRBV28 with TRBJ1-2; 7 bases are a match to TRBD1. CDR3 length equals 15 residues. Germline V CDR1 and CDR2: MDHEN, SYDVKM. V lost 6 bases, J lost 4 bases, and 11 bases stayed unmatched. The CDR3 coding sequence is TGTGCCAGCAGCGCGATCACAGGGGCCCTCTATGGCTACACCTTC. Translated: CASSAITGALYGYTF.

This rearrangement joins TRBV5-1 to TRBJ1-4; 8 bases are shared with TRBD1. The CDR3 is 16 residues long. Germline V gene data show CDR1 as SGHRS and CDR2 as YFSETQ. The V segment lost 0 bases and the J segment 3 bases; nucleotides outside the gene matches: 4. CDR3 coding DNA: TGCGCCAGCAGCTTGGCCTGGACAGGGCCTAATGAAAAACTGTTTTTT. It specifies CASSLAWTGPNEKLFF.

The gene calls are TRBV27 and TRBJ2-1; D is perhaps TRBD2 (6 bases). The CDR3 loop spans 14 amino acids. The germline V gene encodes CDR1 MNHEY and CDR2 SMNVEV (reference sequence). V was cut by 7 bases and J by 7 bases, with 17 bases left in between. The CDR3 DNA reads TGTGCCAGCAATCGGGACTCTTATTCTAATGAGCAGTTCTTC. Its protein product is CASNRDSYSNEQFF.

V and J are TRBV18 and TRBJ2-7; TRBD2 matches 8 bases. The ends lost 1 base at V and 2 bases at J; junction bases unmatched: 4. The CDR3 extends over 15 amino acids. Germline V gene lookup returns CDR1 KGHSH and CDR2 LQKENI. The CDR3: CASSPRAGGPYEQYF. The CDR3 DNA reads TGTGCCAGCTCACCACGTGCGGGGGGCCCCTACGAGCAGTACTTC. Together with reference TRBV18 and TRBJ2-7, the CDR3 gives the full variable domain: NAGVMQNPRHLVRRRGQEARLRCSPMKGHSHVYWYRQLPEEGLKFMVYLQKENIIDESGMPKERFSAEFPKEGPSILRIQQVVRGDSAAYFCASSPRAGGPYEQYFGPGTRLTVT.

The rearrangement links TRBV7-9 to TRBJ1-6; D is unresolved. Trimming removed 1 base from V and 8 bases from J, with 12 bases in between. The germline gives CDR1 SEHNR, CDR2 FQNEAQ (reference sequence). The CDR3 loop spans 15 amino acids. The CDR3 spells CASSLGSGGDSPLHF. CDR3 bases: TGTGCCAGCAGCTTAGGGTCCGGAGGTGATTCACCCCTCCACTTT.

This chain uses TRBV3-1 (or the pseudogene TRBV3-2) with TRBJ2-3, with D perhaps matching TRBD2 (5 bases). Germline V lookup: CDR1 LGHDT, CDR2 YNNKEL (reference sequence). The CDR3 consists of 13 residues. V lost 1 base, J lost 6 bases, and 8 bases lay in between. The DNA of the CDR3 is TGTGCCAGCAGCCAAGCAGCGGCGGATACGCAGTATTTT. Its protein is CASSQAAADTQYF.

V usage is TRBV28 and J usage is TRBJ1-2, with TRBD1 as a possible D gene (6 bases). Deletions cut 9 bases from V and 5 bases from J, with 19 bases between. The CDR3 covers 14 residues. Germline V CDR1 and CDR2: MDHEN, SYDVKM. This chain's CDR3 is CASSNRTVPYGYTF. The CDR3 DNA is TGTGCCAGTTCCAATAGGACAGTTCCATATGGCTACACCTTC.

The J gene is TRBJ2-2, the V gene TRBV4-1; no clear D. The CDR3 extends over 13 amino acids. Per the germline V gene, CDR1 is MGHRA and CDR2 is YSYEKL. The V and J ends lost 3 bases and 1 base respectively, with 3 bases between them. Written as DNA, the CDR3 is TGCGCCAGCAGCCACAGGAACACCGGGGAGCTGTTTTTT. Residues: CASSHRNTGELFF.

This chain's CDR3 is CASSLELVVSYNEQFF. CDR3 coding DNA: TGCGCCAGCAGCTTAGAATTAGTGGTCTCCTACAATGAGCAGTTCTTC. V and J are TRBV5-1 and TRBJ2-1; D is unclear. The CDR3 consists of 16 residues. The germline gives CDR1 SGHRS, CDR2 YFSETQ. Trimming removed 2 bases at V and 0 bases at J, with 12 bases between.

This clone was detected only once. The chain has TRBV30 and TRBJ1-2, with D possibly TRBD1 on 5 matching bases. Germline CDR1 GTSNPN, CDR2 SVGIG (reference sequence). The CDR3 is made up of 16 amino acids. V was clipped by 3 bases and J by 2 bases, with 19 bases between them. For the CDR3, the DNA is TGTGCCTGGAGAGAGCCCGGGAGGGGATTAAACTATGGCTACACCTTC. It encodes CAWREPGRGLNYGYTF.

The chain has TRBV7-3 and TRBJ2-5, with D possibly TRBD1 on 6 matching bases. The CDR3 loop spans 14 amino acids. The V gene's germline CDR1 is SGHTA and CDR2 FQGTGA. V was shortened by 6 bases and J by 1 base, with 12 bases between the two germline ends. CDR3 in DNA: TGTGCCAGCAGTCCTACAGGGACCCAAGAGACCCAGTACTTC. This gives the protein CASSPTGTQETQYF.

The chain is built from TRBV30 and TRBJ2-7; the D gene is possibly TRBD1 (6 bases). Germline V gene lookup returns CDR1 GTSNPN and CDR2 SVGIG (reference sequence). The CDR3 runs to 14 residues. V lost 1 base and J lost 5, with 15 bases in between. The CDR3 nucleotides read TGTGCCTGGAGTGCCTTTAGACAGGCCCACGAGCAGTACTTC. Translating it yields CAWSAFRQAHEQYF.

Note on this clone: This may come from a read error, since a much larger clone is one base off. CDR3 in amino acids: CASSPGVNTEAFF. The DNA for the CDR3 is TGTGCCAGCAGCCCGGGGGTGAACACTGAAGCTTTCTTT. The rearrangement joins TRBV25-1 to TRBJ1-1, with a possible D match to TRBD1 (5 bases). V was pared by 6 bases and J by 0 bases, with 8 bases between. CDR1 and CDR2 from the germline V gene are MGHDK and SYGVNS. The CDR3 sequence is 13 residues long.

V gene TRBV5-4 combines with J gene TRBJ2-1, with no clear D. Germline V CDR1 and CDR2: SGHNT, YYREEE (reference sequence). Trimming shortened V by 0 bases and J by 2 bases, and 9 bases separated the two germline ends. CDR3 length: 15 amino acids. The DNA for the CDR3 is TGTGCCAGCAGCTTGGATGGCGGCACCTACAATGAGCAGTTCTTC. It encodes CASSLDGGTYNEQFF.

The chain joins TRBV9 to TRBJ1-2; D uncertain. The CDR3 contains 13 residues. Trimming took 4 bases from V and 7 from J, leaving 14 bases between them. From germline, CDR1 is SGDLS and CDR2 YYNGEE. The CDR3 DNA reads as TGTGCCAGCAGCCTAGCAGCGACCAGTGGCTACACCTTC. Translation gives CASSLAATSGYTF. Full variable domain (missing parts from reference TRBV9 and TRBJ1-2): DSGVTQTPKHLITATGQRVTLRCSPRSGDLSVYWYQQSLDQGLQFLIQYYNGEERAKGNILERFSAQQFPDLHSELNLSSLELGDSALYFCASSLAATSGYTFGSGTRLTVV.

The CDR3 region is CASSQALGQGIMNTEAFF. In nucleotides, the CDR3 is TGCGCCAGCAGCCAAGCCCTGGGACAGGGGATAATGAACACTGAAGCTTTCTTT. The V gene is TRBV4-1, the J gene TRBJ1-1; 10 bases map to TRBD1. Losses at the gene ends were 1 base for V and 0 bases for J; bases not matched to a gene: 8. This CDR3 region has 18 residues. Germline CDR1 and CDR2: MGHRA and YSYEKL.

This clone occurred once. V gene TRBV3-1 (or the pseudogene TRBV3-2) combines with J gene TRBJ2-5, with a weak D call TRBD2 (6 bases). Trimming removed 3 bases at V and 2 bases at J, with 16 bases between. CDR3 length: 16 amino acids. Germline lookup yields CDR1 LGHDT and CDR2 YNNKEL (reference sequence). The CDR3 region is CASSQVGAGLQETQYF. Here the CDR3 DNA reads TGTGCCAGCAGCCAGGTAGGAGCGGGTCTACAAGAGACCCAGTACTTC.

The rearrangement joins TRBV7-8 to TRBJ2-6; D gene ambiguous. Trimming stripped 5 bases from V and 2 bases from J, with 4 bases between. Germline CDR1 and CDR2: SGHVS and FQNEAQ. The CDR3 runs to 13 residues. The CDR3, as DNA: TGTGCCAGCAGCCCAGCTGGGGCCAACGTCCTGACTTTC. It encodes CASSPAGANVLTF.

V usage is TRBV4-1 and J usage is TRBJ2-7; 9 positions match TRBD2. Germline V gene sequence: CDR1 MGHRA, CDR2 YSYEKL. J lost 2 bases, V lost 3 bases, and 8 bases had no gene match. The CDR3 contains 16 residues. CDR3 DNA: TGCGCCAGCAGCCAGGCCCCTAGCGGGAAGACCTACGAGCAGTACTTC. This translates into CASSQAPSGKTYEQYF.

The rearrangement uses TRBV3-1 (or the pseudogene TRBV3-2) and TRBJ1-2; 10 bases align to TRBD1. The germline V gene encodes CDR1 LGHDT and CDR2 YNNKEL (reference sequence). V shed 1 base, J shed 7 bases, and the junction held 12 bases outside the gene matches. This CDR3 is built from 17 residues. The CDR3 coding sequence is TGTGCCAGCAGCCAAGTGCGGGACAGGGGCCGATCTTTTGGCTACACCTTC. Protein sequence: CASSQVRDRGRSFGYTF.

V gene TRBV7-2 combines with J gene TRBJ1-2, with TRBD1 matching 11 bases. Per germline, CDR1 SGHTA and CDR2 FQGNSA. V lost 5 bases, J lost 7 bases, and 6 bases stayed unmatched. The CDR3 extends over 14 amino acids. Here the CDR3 DNA reads TGTGCCAGCAGCACCGGACAGGGGGCGTTTGGCTACACCTTC. This gives the protein CASSTGQGAFGYTF.

The chain carries TRBV5-4 and TRBJ2-1, with a weak D call TRBD2 (5 bases). Trimming pared 0 bases from V and 0 bases from J, leaving 7 bases between. CDR1 and CDR2 (germline): SGHNT, YYREEE (reference sequence). CDR3 length: 15 residues. CDR3 DNA sequence: TGTGCCAGCAGCTTGGCGGGATCCTCCTACAATGAGCAGTTCTTC. This encodes CASSLAGSSYNEQFF.

About this clone itself: Different DNA sequences within this sample yield the same CDR3. This chain joins TRBV5-1 and TRBJ1-2; tentatively, D is TRBD1 (6 bases). Germline loops: CDR1 SGHRS, CDR2 YFSETQ. V lost 2 bases and J lost 3, with 11 bases in between. There are 14 residues in the CDR3. The CDR3 loop reads CASSFQGSYYGYTF. CDR3 DNA: TGCGCCAGCAGCTTCCAGGGGTCTTACTATGGCTACACCTTC.

The chain carries TRBV10-3 and TRBJ2-7, with 8 bases that match TRBD1. Per germline, CDR1 ENHRY and CDR2 SYGVKD. The CDR3 has 15 amino acids. The V gene end was trimmed by 6 bases and the J gene end by 0 bases; junction bases not matched to a gene: 7. CDR3 protein: CAIRIRQGSSYEQYF. The CDR3 region has the DNA TGTGCCATCAGAATTAGACAGGGGAGCTCCTACGAGCAGTACTTC.